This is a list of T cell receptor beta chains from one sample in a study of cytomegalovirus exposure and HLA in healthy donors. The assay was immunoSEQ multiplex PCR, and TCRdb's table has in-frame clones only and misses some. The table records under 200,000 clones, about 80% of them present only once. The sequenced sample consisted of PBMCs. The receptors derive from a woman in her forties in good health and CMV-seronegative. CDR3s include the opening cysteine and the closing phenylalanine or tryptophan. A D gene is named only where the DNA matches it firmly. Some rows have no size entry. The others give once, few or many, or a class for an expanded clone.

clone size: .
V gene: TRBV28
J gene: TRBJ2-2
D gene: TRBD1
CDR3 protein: CASSSTGRNTGELFF
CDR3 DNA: TGTGCCAGCAGTTCGACAGGGCGAAACACCGGGGAGCTGTTTTTT

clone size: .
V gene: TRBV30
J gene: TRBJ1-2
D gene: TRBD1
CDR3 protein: CAWSSTQGAPVYGYTF
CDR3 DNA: TGTGCCTGGAGTTCTACCCAGGGGGCGCCAGTCTATGGCTACACCTTC

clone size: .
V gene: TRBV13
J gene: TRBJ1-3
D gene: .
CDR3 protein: CASSPTASGNTIYF
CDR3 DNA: TGTGCCAGCAGCCCCACAGCCTCTGGAAACACCATATATTTT

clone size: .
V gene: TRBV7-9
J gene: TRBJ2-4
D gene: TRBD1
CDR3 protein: CASSLRGGAMDIQYF
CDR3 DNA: TGTGCCAGCAGCTTAAGAGGGGGCGCAATGGACATTCAGTACTTC

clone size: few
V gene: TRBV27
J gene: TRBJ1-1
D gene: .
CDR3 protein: CASSLTGKEAFF
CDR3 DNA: TGTGCCAGCAGTTTAACAGGAAAGGAAGCTTTCTTT

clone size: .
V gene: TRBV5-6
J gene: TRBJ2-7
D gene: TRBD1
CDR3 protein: CASLGRGHSYEQYF
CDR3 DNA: TGTGCCAGCTTGGGCAGGGGGCATTCCTACGAGCAGTACTTC

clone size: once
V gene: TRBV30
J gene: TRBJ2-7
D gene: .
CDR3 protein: CAWTGVPSYEQYF
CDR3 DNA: TGTGCCTGGACGGGAGTTCCCTCCTACGAGCAGTACTTC

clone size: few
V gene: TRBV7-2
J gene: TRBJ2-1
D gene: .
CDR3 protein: CASSPSPTYNEQFF
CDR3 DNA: TGTGCCAGCAGCCCATCCCCTACGTACAATGAGCAGTTCTTC

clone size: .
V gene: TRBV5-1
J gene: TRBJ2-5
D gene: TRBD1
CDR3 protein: CASIRGQGARETQYF
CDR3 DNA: TGCGCCAGCATTAGAGGACAGGGGGCGCGAGAGACCCAGTACTTC

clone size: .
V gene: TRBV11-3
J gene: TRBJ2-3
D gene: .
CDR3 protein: CASSFNSGDTQYF
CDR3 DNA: TGTGCCAGCAGCTTTAATTCGGGAGATACGCAGTATTTT

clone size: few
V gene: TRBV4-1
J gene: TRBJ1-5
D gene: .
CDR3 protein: CASSQVSDLRHQPQHF
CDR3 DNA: TGCGCCAGCAGCCAAGTTTCGGACTTGCGGCATCAGCCCCAGCATTTT

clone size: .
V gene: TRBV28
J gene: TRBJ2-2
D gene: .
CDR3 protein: CASTRRGRGGAGELFF
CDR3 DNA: TGTGCCAGCACCCGACGGGGGCGAGGGGGCGCCGGGGAGCTGTTTTTT

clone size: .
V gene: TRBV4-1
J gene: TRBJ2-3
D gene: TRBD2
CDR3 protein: CASSLGLAGGPVTDTQYF
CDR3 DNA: TGCGCCAGCAGCCTGGGACTAGCGGGGGGGCCGGTTACAGATACGCAGTATTTT

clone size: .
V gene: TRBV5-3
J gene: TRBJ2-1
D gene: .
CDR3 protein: CARSLGREHEQFF
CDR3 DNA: TGTGCCAGAAGCTTAGGCAGGGAACATGAGCAGTTCTTC

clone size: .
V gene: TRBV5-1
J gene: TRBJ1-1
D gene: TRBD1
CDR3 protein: CASGRDRRDTEAFF
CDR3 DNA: TGCGCCAGCGGCCGGGACAGGAGAGACACTGAAGCTTTCTTT

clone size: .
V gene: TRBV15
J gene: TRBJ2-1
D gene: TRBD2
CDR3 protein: CATSGKTSGGAPGSYNEQFF
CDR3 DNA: TGTGCCACCAGCGGAAAGACTAGCGGGGGGGCCCCCGGCTCCTACAATGAGCAGTTCTTC

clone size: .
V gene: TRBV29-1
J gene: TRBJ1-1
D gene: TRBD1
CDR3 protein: CSVSTGANTEAFF
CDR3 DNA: TGCAGCGTTTCGACAGGGGCGAACACTGAAGCTTTCTTT

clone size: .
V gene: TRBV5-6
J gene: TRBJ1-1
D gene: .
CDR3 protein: CASSLASGGREAFF
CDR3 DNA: TGTGCCAGCAGCTTGGCATCGGGGGGTCGTGAAGCTTTCTTT

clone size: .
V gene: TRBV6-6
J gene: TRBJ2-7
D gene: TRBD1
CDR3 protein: CASSYSRTGGHEQYF
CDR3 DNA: TGTGCCAGCAGTTACTCCCGGACAGGGGGCCACGAGCAGTACTTC

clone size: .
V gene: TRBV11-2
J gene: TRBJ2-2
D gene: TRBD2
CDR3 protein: CASSLVGGLAGELFF
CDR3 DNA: TGTGCCAGCAGCTTAGTTGGAGGACTAGCCGGGGAGCTGTTTTTT

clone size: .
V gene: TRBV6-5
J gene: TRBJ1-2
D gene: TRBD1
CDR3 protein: CASSYLDRDSYYGYTF
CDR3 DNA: TGTGCCAGCAGTTACCTGGACAGGGATTCTTACTATGGCTACACCTTC

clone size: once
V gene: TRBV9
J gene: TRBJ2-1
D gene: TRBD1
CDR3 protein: CASSLTTPGQVTYNEQFF
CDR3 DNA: TGTGCCAGCAGTTTAACTACCCCGGGACAGGTGACCTACAATGAGCAGTTCTTC

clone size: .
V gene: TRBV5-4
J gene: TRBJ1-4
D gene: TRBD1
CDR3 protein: CASSLVPPGQQPNEKLFF
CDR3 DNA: TGTGCCAGCAGCCTCGTTCCCCCGGGACAGCAGCCTAATGAAAAACTGTTTTTT

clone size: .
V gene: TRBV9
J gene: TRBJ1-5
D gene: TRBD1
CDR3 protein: CASSVGDRGDQPQHF
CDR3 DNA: TGTGCCAGCAGCGTAGGGGACAGGGGTGACCAGCCCCAGCATTTT

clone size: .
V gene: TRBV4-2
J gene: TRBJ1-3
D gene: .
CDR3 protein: CASSQDRAGNTIYF
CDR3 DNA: TGTGCCAGCAGCCAAGACAGGGCGGGAAACACCATATATTTT

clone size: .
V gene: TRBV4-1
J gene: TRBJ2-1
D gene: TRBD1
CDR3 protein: CASTPLLQGAINEQFF
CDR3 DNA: TGCGCCAGCACCCCGTTGTTACAGGGGGCAATCAATGAGCAGTTCTTC

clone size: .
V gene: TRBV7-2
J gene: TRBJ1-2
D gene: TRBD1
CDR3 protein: CASSLVPQSGTGHGYTF
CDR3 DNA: TGTGCCAGCAGCTTAGTCCCACAATCCGGGACAGGCCATGGCTACACCTTC

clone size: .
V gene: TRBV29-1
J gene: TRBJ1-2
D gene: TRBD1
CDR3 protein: CSVADLTGAFPDYGYTF
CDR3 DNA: TGCAGCGTTGCCGACCTGACAGGGGCCTTTCCGGACTATGGCTACACCTTC

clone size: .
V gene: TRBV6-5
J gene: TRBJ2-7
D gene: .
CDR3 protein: CASSFRDSYHEQYF
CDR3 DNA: TGTGCCAGCAGTTTCCGGGACTCCTATCACGAGCAGTACTTC

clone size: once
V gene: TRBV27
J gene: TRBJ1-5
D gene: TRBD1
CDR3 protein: CASSNPGTGGNNQPQHF
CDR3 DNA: TGTGCCAGCAGTAACCCCGGGACAGGGGGAAACAATCAGCCCCAGCATTTT

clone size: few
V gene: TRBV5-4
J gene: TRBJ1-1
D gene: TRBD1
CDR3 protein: CASSGPQGLNTEAFF
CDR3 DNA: TGTGCCAGCAGCGGTCCACAGGGGCTGAACACTGAAGCTTTCTTT

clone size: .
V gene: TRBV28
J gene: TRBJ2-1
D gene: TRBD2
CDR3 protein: CASSWGGLAVPFF
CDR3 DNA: TGTGCCAGCAGTTGGGGGGGACTAGCGGTACCGTTCTTC

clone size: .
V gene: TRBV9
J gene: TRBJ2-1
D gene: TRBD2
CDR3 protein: CASSVGSLTSGRAFRNEQFF
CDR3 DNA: TGTGCCAGCAGCGTAGGTTCCCTGACTAGCGGGAGGGCCTTTCGTAATGAGCAGTTCTTC

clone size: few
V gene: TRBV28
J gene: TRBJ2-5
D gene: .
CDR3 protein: CACGRDQETQYF
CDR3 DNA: TGTGCCTGTGGGCGGGATCAAGAGACCCAGTACTTC

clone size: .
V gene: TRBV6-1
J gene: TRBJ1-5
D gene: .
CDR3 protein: CASRVSNRDQPQHF
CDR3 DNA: TGTGCCAGCAGGGTATCGAACAGGGATCAGCCCCAGCATTTT

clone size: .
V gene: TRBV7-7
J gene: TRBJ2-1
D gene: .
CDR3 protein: CASSPVATDNEQFF
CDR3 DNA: TGTGCTAGCAGCCCGGTGGCAACAGACAATGAGCAGTTCTTC

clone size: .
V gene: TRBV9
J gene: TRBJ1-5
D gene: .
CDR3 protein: CASSLQEGQPQHF
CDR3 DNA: TGTGCCAGCAGCCTGCAAGAGGGTCAGCCCCAGCATTTT

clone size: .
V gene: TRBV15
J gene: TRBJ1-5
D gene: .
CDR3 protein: CATSTGGSQHF
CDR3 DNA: TGTGCCACCAGCACAGGTGGGTCCCAGCATTTT

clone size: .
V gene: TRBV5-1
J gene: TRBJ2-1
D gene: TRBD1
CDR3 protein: CASSLFQGDYNEQFF
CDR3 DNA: TGCGCCAGCAGCTTGTTCCAGGGGGACTACAATGAGCAGTTCTTC

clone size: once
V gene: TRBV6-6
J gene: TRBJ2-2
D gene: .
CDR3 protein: CASSSLGAENTGELFF
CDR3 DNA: TGTGCCAGCAGTAGCCTAGGGGCGGAGAACACCGGGGAGCTGTTTTTT

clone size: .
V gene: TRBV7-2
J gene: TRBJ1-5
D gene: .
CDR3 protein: CASSQGQYSNQPQHF
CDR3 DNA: TGTGCCAGCAGCCAAGGACAATATAGCAATCAGCCCCAGCATTTT

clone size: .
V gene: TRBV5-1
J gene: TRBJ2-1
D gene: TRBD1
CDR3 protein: CASSGGDRVGNEQFF
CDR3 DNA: TGCGCCAGCAGCGGGGGGGACAGGGTAGGCAATGAGCAGTTCTTC

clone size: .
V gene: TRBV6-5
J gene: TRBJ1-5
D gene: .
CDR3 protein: CASSPLAVGNQPQHF
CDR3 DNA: TGTGCCAGCAGTCCCCTGGCGGTTGGCAATCAGCCCCAGCATTTT

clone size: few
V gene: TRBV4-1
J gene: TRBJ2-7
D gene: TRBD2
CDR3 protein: CASSPGVAGGRTSYEQYF
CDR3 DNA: TGCGCCAGCAGCCCTGGGGTTGCGGGGGGGCGGACATCCTACGAGCAGTACTTC

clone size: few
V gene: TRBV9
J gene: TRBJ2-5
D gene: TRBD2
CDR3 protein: CASSPHGGRAQETQYF
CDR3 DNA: TGTGCCAGCAGCCCACACGGCGGGAGAGCCCAAGAGACCCAGTACTTC

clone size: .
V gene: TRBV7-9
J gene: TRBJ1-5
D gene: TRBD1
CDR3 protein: CASSIGTDGNQPQHF
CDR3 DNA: TGTGCCAGCAGCATCGGGACAGACGGCAATCAGCCCCAGCATTTT

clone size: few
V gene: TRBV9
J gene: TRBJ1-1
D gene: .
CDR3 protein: CASSLGKQGITEAFF
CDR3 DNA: TGTGCCAGCAGCTTAGGAAAACAGGGTATCACTGAAGCTTTCTTT

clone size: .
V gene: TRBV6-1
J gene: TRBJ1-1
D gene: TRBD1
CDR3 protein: CASSAGTGVRNTEAFF
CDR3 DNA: TGTGCCAGCAGTGCGGGGACAGGGGTACGGAACACTGAAGCTTTCTTT

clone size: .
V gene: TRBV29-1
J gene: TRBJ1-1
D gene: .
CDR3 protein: CSVVGVIPEAFF
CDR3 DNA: TGCAGCGTTGTCGGGGTGATCCCTGAAGCTTTCTTT

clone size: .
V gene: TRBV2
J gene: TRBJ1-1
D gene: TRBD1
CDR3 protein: CASSEAPGQGASTEAFF
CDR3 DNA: TGTGCCAGCAGTGAAGCGCCGGGACAGGGGGCGAGCACTGAAGCTTTCTTT

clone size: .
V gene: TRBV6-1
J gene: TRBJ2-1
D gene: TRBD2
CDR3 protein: CASSISLAGGREQFF
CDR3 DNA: TGTGCCAGCAGTATCTCTCTAGCGGGGGGGCGGGAGCAGTTCTTC

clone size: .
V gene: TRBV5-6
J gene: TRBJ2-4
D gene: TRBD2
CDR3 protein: CASRLAGGVIQYF
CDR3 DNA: TGTGCCAGCAGACTAGCGGGGGGGGTCATTCAGTACTTC

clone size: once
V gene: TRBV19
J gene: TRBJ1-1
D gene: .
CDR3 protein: CASSKERGTEAFF
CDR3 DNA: TGTGCCAGTAGTAAAGAGAGAGGGACTGAAGCTTTCTTT

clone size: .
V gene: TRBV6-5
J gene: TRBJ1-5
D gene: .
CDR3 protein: CASSKTRYSNQPQHF
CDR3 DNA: TGTGCCAGCAGTAAGACTCGCTATAGCAATCAGCCCCAGCATTTT

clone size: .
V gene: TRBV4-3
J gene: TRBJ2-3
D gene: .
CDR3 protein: CASSQDRDWRTDTQYF
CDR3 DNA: TGCGCCAGCAGCCAAGACCGGGATTGGCGCACAGATACGCAGTATTTT

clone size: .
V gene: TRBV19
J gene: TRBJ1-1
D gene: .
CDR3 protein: CASTHRVLTEAFF
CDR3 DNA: TGTGCCAGTACCCACAGGGTGTTGACTGAAGCTTTCTTT